The clone carrying this T cell receptor beta chain was seen a handful of times. The V gene's germline CDR1 is MGHRA and CDR2 YSYEKL. The CDR3 runs 15 residues. Between the trimmed V and J ends, which lost 1 base and 4 bases, there was a span of 13 bases. Each CDR3 protein gets one entry after TCRdb re-called the 5' RACE reads with MiXCR. The data contain hundreds of thousands of distinct CDR3 sequences, around a sixth of them singletons. The sample belongs to a study of T cells after yellow fever vaccination. This receptor was obtained from a man younger than 35 who received the YFV17D yellow fever vaccine. The chain uses TRBV4-1 and TRBJ2-5; unclear D gene. Sequenced here: PBMCs, sampled about 5 days after the first yellow fever vaccination. DNA of the CDR3: TGCGCCAGCAGCCAAGGTTTGGGGTTTCGAGAGACCCAGTACTTC. Amino acid sequence: CASSQGLGFRETQYF.